These 24 T cell receptor beta chains share one sample of origin, sequenced in a study of T-cell memory formation after mild COVID-19. Each CDR3 protein is one row after TCRdb ran MiXCR on the 5' RACE reads. Found here are fewer than 250,000 distinct CDR3 sequences, about 10% of them singletons; the top ten hold roughly 3.2%. The sample comprised PBMCs or a T cell subset sorted from them (not recorded which). These receptors originate from a man in his late teens or twenties who had mild COVID-19 (a few samples of this study predate the infection). Cell type and time point are not known.

This clonotype was observed a few times. V and J are TRBV4-3 and TRBJ2-4, with 7 nucleotides matching TRBD1. V lost 0 bases, J lost 5 bases, and 7 bases stayed unmatched. The germline V gene encodes CDR1 LGHNA and CDR2 YSLEER. This CDR3 region has 16 residues. In DNA, the CDR3 is TGCGCCAGCAGCCAAGATGAGGGGGCGCGGGAAAACATTCAGTACTTC. It specifies CASSQDEGARENIQYF.

The chain joins TRBV20-1 to TRBJ1-1, with 9 bases that match TRBD1. CDR3 length: 13 residues. Germline assignment: CDR1 DFQATT and CDR2 SNEGSKA (reference sequence). The CDR3 nucleotides are TGCAGCGCCAAACAGGGGGCCGACACTGAAGCTTTCTTT. Protein sequence: CSAKQGADTEAFF.

This clonotype turned up a few times. The chain employs TRBV6-5 and TRBJ1-1; no firm D call. Germline V gene data show CDR1 as MNHEY and CDR2 as SVGAGI. The CDR3 is 16 residues long. V lost 0 bases and J lost 4, with 15 bases in between. The CDR3: CASSYSRSSGGTEAFF. CDR3 nucleotide sequence: TGTGCCAGCAGTTACTCGAGGAGCAGTGGAGGCACTGAAGCTTTCTTT.

The J gene is TRBJ2-3, the V gene TRBV7-9; TRBD1 matches at 11 bases. Germline V CDR1 and CDR2: SEHNR, FQNEAQ (reference sequence). The V and J ends lost 6 bases and 4 bases, in that order; junction bases with no gene match: 3. The CDR3 totals 14 residues. The DNA for the CDR3 is TGTGCCAGCAGTAGGGACAGGGGGGCAGATACGCAGTATTTT. Its protein is CASSRDRGADTQYF.

This clonotype was recorded many times. The CDR3 is CASSLIGGEFEAFF. CDR3 coding DNA: TGCGCCAGCAGCTTGATTGGCGGTGAATTTGAAGCTTTCTTT. The chain has TRBV5-1 and TRBJ1-1, with unresolved D. Trimming took off 1 base at V and 7 bases at J, with 14 bases between the two ends. The CDR3 consists of 14 residues. The germline CDR1 and CDR2 sequences are SGHRS and YFSETQ.

The chain combines TRBV18 with TRBJ1-2, with D hard to call. V lost 2 bases and J lost 5, with 12 bases in between. The CDR3 has 14 amino acids. Germline V gene sequence: CDR1 KGHSH, CDR2 LQKENI. CDR3 bases: TGTGCCAGCTCACCAGAAACTTCGGAGTATGGCTACACCTTC. Translated: CASSPETSEYGYTF.

This clonotype was seen repeatedly, ten times or more. CDR3: CASSLDGQSTLPTF. CDR3 DNA sequence: TGCGCCAGCAGCTTGGATGGACAGTCCACCCTTCCCACCTTC. This chain uses TRBV5-1 with TRBJ1-2; D possibly corresponds to TRBD1 (6 bases). Trimming pared 0 bases from V and 13 bases from J, leaving 19 bases between. Germline assignment: CDR1 SGHRS and CDR2 YFSETQ. The CDR3 consists of 14 residues.

This clonotype was counted a few times. The V call is TRBV18, the J call TRBJ2-7; D possibly corresponds to TRBD2 (6 bases). CDR1 is KGHSH, CDR2 LQKENI, per germline. V lost 2 bases, J lost 3 bases, and 14 bases lay in between. The length of the CDR3 is 15 residues. CDR3 sequence: CASSPSAGIDYEQYF. The CDR3 DNA reads as TGTGCCAGCTCACCATCCGCGGGGATAGACTACGAGCAGTACTTC.

This clonotype has just a few counts. This chain uses TRBV12-3 or TRBV12-4 with TRBJ1-5; 8 nucleotides align to TRBD1. The length of the CDR3 is 14 residues. Germline trimming cut 6 bases from V and 6 bases from J; bases unmatched to any gene: 7. CDR3 region: CASRKTGDTQPQHF. The CDR3 DNA reads TGTGCCAGCAGAAAGACAGGGGACACTCAGCCCCAGCATTTT.

V is TRBV6-1 and J is TRBJ2-3; 7 nucleotides line up with TRBD1. CDR3 size: 12 residues. Per germline, CDR1 MNHNS and CDR2 SASEGT. Trimming at V came to 4 bases and at J to 6 bases, leaving 1 base not matched to a gene. CDR3 DNA sequence: TGTGCCAGCAGTGTACAGGGGGATACGCAGTATTTT. Translated: CASSVQGDTQYF.

This clonotype showed up just a few times. The J gene is TRBJ2-1, the V gene TRBV5-4; TRBD2 agrees at 8 bases. The CDR3 loop spans 16 amino acids. Trimming took 0 bases from V and 6 from J; bases not matched to a gene: 8. CDR1 is SGHNT, CDR2 YYREEE, per germline (reference sequence). CDR3 coding DNA: TGTGCCAGCAGCTTGGGTGTGACTAGCGCAGGCAATGAGCAGTTCTTC. Its translation: CASSLGVTSAGNEQFF.

The chain links TRBV6-2 or TRBV6-3 to TRBJ2-3; 10 bases agree with TRBD2. V was pared by 4 bases and J by 0 bases, with 1 base of the junction left unmatched. The germline V gene has CDR1 MNHEY and CDR2 SVGEGT. The CDR3 length is 15 residues. DNA for the CDR3: TGTGCCAGCAGTTCGGGACTAGCGAGCACAGATACGCAGTATTTT. It specifies CASSSGLASTDTQYF.

The CDR3 nucleotides are TGTGCCAGCAGTAGGACAGGCCCTAATGAAAAACTGTTTTTT. Translating gives CASSRTGPNEKLFF. This chain joins TRBV12-3 or TRBV12-4 and TRBJ1-4, with 7 bases lining up with TRBD1. The V and J ends lost 5 bases and 3 bases, in that order; junction bases with no gene match: 3. The CDR3 is made up of 14 amino acids.

The genes are TRBV2 and TRBJ1-1; TRBD1 is a possible D gene (5 bases). Trimming pared 7 bases from V and 2 bases from J, leaving 11 bases between. Germline loops: CDR1 SNHLY, CDR2 FYNNEI. The CDR3 is 13 amino acids. The CDR3 sequence is CASMTERNTEAFF. In DNA, the CDR3 is TGTGCCAGCATGACAGAGAGAAACACTGAAGCTTTCTTT.

The table lists this clonotype with a few counts. The chain carries TRBV10-3 and TRBJ1-2; 8 bases are shared with TRBD1. Trimming removed 6 bases from V and 1 base from J; junction bases left unmatched: 4. Germline CDR1 is ENHRY and CDR2 is SYGVKD. This CDR3 region has 14 residues. CDR3 region: CAIRKQGDNYGYTF. The CDR3 DNA reads as TGTGCCATCAGAAAACAGGGGGATAACTATGGCTACACCTTC.

The rearrangement links TRBV7-9 to TRBJ2-3; D not resolved. The V end was cut by 5 bases, the J end by 5 bases, with 17 bases between. Germline values: CDR1 SEHNR, CDR2 FQNEAQ (reference sequence). CDR3 length: 15 residues. CDR3 coding DNA: TGTGCCAGCAGCCCACCAGGCGCCGAAGGAGATACGCAGTATTTT. It yields the protein CASSPPGAEGDTQYF. Together with reference TRBV7-9 and TRBJ2-3, the CDR3 gives the full variable domain: DTGVSQNPRHKITKRGQNVTFRCDPISEHNRLYWYRQTLGQGPEFLTYFQNEAQLEKSRLLSDRFSAERPKGSFSTLEIQRTEQGDSAMYLCASSPPGAEGDTQYFGPGTRLTVL.

This clonotype showed up just a few times. The chain joins TRBV5-1 to TRBJ2-2, with 9 bases matching TRBD1. The J segment lost 7 bases and the V segment lost 2 bases, leaving 6 bases of the junction unmatched. This CDR3 spans 15 amino acids. Germline V CDR1 and CDR2: SGHRS, YFSETQ. Here the CDR3 DNA reads TGCGCCAGCAGCTTCAGGACAGGGGACGTCGGGGAGCTGTTTTTT. Translating it yields CASSFRTGDVGELFF.

This clonotype is judged medium-sized. This sequence joins TRBV4-3 and TRBJ2-5; D ambiguous. V lost 0 bases, J lost 7 bases, and 9 bases lay in between. The CDR3 is 13 amino acids. Germline V gene lookup returns CDR1 LGHNA and CDR2 YSLEER. The CDR3 here is CASSQEALGTQYF. CDR3 DNA: TGCGCCAGCAGCCAAGAGGCATTAGGGACCCAGTACTTC.

This clonotype was observed a few times. The chain joins TRBV7-3 to TRBJ1-1; D unresolved. The length of the CDR3 is 13 residues. Per germline, CDR1 SGHTA and CDR2 FQGTGA. The V end was cut by 5 bases, the J end by 8 bases, with 15 bases between. This chain's CDR3 is CASSLDRQGEAFF. CDR3 DNA sequence: TGTGCCAGCAGCCTTGATCGCCAAGGCGAAGCTTTCTTT.

This clonotype has only a few counts. This rearrangement joins TRBV7-7 to TRBJ2-5; weak D call: TRBD2 (6 bases). The CDR3 sequence is 15 residues long. V was pared by 3 bases and J by 0 bases, with 11 bases between. Germline V gene lookup returns CDR1 SSHAT and CDR2 FNYEAQ (reference sequence). The CDR3 sequence: CASSFGGEYQETQYF. CDR3 in DNA: TGTGCCAGCAGCTTTGGCGGGGAATACCAAGAGACCCAGTACTTC.

This clonotype was observed a few times. The V and J genes are TRBV12-3 or TRBV12-4 and TRBJ2-5; maybe TRBD2 (6 bases). V gave up 6 bases and J gave up 5 bases, with 16 bases separating them. The length of the CDR3 is 14 residues. The CDR3 sequence is CASSVPGTPETQYF. In DNA form, the CDR3 reads TGTGCCAGCAGCGTGCCTGGGACTCCGGAGACCCAGTACTTC.

The gene calls are TRBV9 and TRBJ2-3, with 9 bases that match TRBD2. Germline values: CDR1 SGDLS, CDR2 YYNGEE. J was trimmed by 7 bases and V by 7 bases; bases with no gene match: 7. This CDR3 has 13 amino acids. In nucleotides, the CDR3 is TGTGCCAGCGGTAGTAGCGGGGGACATACGCAGTATTTT. This sequence encodes CASGSSGGHTQYF. Full variable domain (outside the CDR3, taken from reference TRBV9 and TRBJ2-3): DSGVTQTPKHLITATGQRVTLRCSPRSGDLSVYWYQQSLDQGLQFLIQYYNGEERAKGNILERFSAQQFPDLHSELNLSSLELGDSALYFCASGSSGGHTQYFGPGTRLTVL.

DNA for the CDR3: TGTGCCAGCAGTTACTTGGGGGCCGGCTACACCTTC. The encoded protein is CASSYLGAGYTF. The chain recombines TRBV6-5 with TRBJ1-2; D is possibly TRBD1 (6 bases). Germline V gene lookup returns CDR1 MNHEY and CDR2 SVGAGI. Trimming removed 1 base from V and 8 bases from J, with 8 bases in between. The CDR3 is 12 residues long.

This chain connects TRBV7-2 to TRBJ2-2; the D gene is possibly TRBD2 (5 bases). This CDR3 is 17 amino acids long. CDR1 is SGHTA and CDR2 is FQGNSA in the germline V gene. Deletions cut 5 bases from V and 0 bases from J, with 16 bases between. CDR3 sequence reads: CASSIPPGNSNTGELFF. CDR3 sequence (DNA): TGTGCCAGCAGCATCCCCCCGGGAAATTCGAACACCGGGGAGCTGTTTTTT.